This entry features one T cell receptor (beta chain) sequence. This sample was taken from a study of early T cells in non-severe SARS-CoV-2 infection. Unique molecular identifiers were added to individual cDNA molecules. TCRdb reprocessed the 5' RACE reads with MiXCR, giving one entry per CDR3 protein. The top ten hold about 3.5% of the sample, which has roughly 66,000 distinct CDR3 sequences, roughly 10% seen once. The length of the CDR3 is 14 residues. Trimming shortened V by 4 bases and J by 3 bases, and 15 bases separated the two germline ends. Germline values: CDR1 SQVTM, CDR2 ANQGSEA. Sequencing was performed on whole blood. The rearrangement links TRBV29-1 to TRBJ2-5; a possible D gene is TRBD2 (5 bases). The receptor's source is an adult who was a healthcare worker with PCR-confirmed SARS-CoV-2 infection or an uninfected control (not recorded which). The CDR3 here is CSVGGQSGKETQYF. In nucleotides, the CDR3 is TGCAGCGTTGGAGGGCAATCGGGAAAAGAGACCCAGTACTTC.